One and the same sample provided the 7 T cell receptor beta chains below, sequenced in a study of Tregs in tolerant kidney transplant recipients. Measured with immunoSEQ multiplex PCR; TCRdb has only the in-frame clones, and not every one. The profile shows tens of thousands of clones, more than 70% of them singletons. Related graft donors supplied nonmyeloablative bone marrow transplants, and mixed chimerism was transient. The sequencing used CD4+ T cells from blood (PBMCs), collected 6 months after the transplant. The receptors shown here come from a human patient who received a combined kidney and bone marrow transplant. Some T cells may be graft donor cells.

The CDR3 reads CASSSQTGGDEQYF. The CDR3 nucleotides are TGTGCCAGCAGCTCGCAAACAGGGGGTGACGAGCAGTACTTC. This chain links TRBV7-6 with TRBJ2-7; 8 bases match TRBD1. The germline V gene encodes CDR1 SGHVS and CDR2 FNYEAQ. The CDR3 totals 14 residues. J was trimmed by 5 bases and V by 4 bases; bases with no gene match: 7.

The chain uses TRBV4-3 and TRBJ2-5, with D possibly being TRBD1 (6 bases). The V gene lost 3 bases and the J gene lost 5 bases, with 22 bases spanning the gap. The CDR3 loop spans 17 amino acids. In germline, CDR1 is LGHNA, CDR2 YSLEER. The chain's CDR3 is CASSHEIQGLSGETQYF. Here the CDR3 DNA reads TGCGCCAGCAGCCACGAAATACAGGGATTGAGTGGGGAGACCCAGTACTTC.

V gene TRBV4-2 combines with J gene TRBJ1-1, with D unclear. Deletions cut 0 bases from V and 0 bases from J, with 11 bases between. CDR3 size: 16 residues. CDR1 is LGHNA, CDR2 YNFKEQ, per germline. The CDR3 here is CASSQDMGSLNTEAFF. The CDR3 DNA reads TGTGCCAGCAGCCAAGATATGGGCAGCTTGAACACTGAAGCTTTCTTT.

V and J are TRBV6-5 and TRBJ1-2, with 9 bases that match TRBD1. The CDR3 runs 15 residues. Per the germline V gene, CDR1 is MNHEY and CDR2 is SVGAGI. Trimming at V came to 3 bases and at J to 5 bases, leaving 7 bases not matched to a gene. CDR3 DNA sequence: TGTGCCAGCAGTTATGGGGACAGGGTTTCGTATGGCTACACCTTC. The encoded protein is CASSYGDRVSYGYTF.

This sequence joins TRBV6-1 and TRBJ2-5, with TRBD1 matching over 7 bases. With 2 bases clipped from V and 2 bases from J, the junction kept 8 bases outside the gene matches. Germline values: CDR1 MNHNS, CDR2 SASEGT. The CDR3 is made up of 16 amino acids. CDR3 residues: CASSENRDSFQETQYF. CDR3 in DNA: TGTGCCAGCAGTGAAAACCGGGACAGTTTTCAAGAGACCCAGTACTTC.

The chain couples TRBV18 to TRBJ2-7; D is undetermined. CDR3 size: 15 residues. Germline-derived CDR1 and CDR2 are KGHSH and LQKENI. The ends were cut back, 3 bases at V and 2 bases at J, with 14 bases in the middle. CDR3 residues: CASSPPERYTYEQYF. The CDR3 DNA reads TGTGCCAGCTCACCTCCCGAACGCTATACCTACGAGCAGTACTTC.

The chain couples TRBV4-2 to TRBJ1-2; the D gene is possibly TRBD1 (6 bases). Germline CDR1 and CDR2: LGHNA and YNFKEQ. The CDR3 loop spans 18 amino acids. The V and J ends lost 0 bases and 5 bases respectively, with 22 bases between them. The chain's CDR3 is CASSQDLRAGANDYGYTF. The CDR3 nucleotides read TGTGCCAGCAGCCAAGATCTTAGGGCAGGGGCGAATGATTATGGCTACACCTTC.